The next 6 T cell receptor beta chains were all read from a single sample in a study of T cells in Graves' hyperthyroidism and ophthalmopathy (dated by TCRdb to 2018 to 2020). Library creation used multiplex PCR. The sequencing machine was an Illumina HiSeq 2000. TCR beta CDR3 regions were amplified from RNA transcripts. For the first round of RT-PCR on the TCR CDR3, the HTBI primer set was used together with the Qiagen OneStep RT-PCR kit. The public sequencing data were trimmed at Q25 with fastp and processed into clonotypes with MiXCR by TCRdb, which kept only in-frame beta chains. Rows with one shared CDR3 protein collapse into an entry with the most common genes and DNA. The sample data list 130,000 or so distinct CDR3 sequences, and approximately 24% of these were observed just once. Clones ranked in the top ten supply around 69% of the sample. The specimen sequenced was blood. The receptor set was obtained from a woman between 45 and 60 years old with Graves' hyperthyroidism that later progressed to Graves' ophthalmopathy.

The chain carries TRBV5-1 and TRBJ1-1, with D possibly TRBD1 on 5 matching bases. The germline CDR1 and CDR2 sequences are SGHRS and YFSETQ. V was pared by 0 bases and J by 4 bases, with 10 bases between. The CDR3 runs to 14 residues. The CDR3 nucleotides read TGCGCCAGCAGCTTGGAAAGGGGAAGCACTGAAGCTTTCTTT. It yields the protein CASSLERGSTEAFF.

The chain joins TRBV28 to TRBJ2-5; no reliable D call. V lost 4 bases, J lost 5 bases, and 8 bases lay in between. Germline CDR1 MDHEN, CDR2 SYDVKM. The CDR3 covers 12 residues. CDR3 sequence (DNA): TGTGCCAGCAGTTCGAATCTGGAGACCCAGTACTTC. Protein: CASSSNLETQYF.

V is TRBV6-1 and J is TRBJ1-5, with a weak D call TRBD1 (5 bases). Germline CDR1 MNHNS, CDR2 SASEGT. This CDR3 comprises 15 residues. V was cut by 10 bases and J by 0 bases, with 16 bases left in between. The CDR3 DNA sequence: TGTGCCACTTACGGACGGGACTATAGCAATCAGCCCCAGCATTTT. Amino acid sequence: CATYGRDYSNQPQHF.

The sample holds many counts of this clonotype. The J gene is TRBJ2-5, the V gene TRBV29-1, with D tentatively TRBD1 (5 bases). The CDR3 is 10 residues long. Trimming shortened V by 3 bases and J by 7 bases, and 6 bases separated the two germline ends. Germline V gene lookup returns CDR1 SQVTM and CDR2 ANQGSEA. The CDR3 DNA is TGCAGCGTTGACCAGGGGACCCAGTACTTC. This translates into CSVDQGTQYF.

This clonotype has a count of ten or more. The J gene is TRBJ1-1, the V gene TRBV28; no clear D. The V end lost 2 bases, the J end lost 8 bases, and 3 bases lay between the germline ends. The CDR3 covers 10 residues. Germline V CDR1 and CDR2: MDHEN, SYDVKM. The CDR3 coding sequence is TGTGCCAGCAGTTTAACAGAAGCTTTCTTT. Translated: CASSLTEAFF. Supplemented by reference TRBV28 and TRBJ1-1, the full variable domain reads DVKVTQSSRYLVKRTGEKVFLECVQDMDHENMFWYRQDPGLGLRLIYFSYDVKMKEKGDIPEGYSVSREKKERFSLILESASTNQTSMYLCASSLTEAFFGQGTRLTVV.

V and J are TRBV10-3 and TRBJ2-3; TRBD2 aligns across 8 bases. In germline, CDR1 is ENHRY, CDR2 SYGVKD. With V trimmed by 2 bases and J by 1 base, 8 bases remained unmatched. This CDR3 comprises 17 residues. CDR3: CAISEGVAGPRTDTQYF. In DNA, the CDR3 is TGTGCCATCAGTGAGGGGGTAGCGGGACCACGCACAGATACGCAGTATTTT.